The 17 T cell receptor beta chains below come from one sample, sequenced in a study of shared clonotypes between healthy human individuals. Profiled with immunoSEQ multiplex PCR; TCRdb holds only in-frame clones, not every one. The sample comprises a few million clones, 90% to 95% of which are singletons, and 0.3% to 0.4% rests with the top ten. The sample taken for sequencing was naive CD4+ T cells from PBMCs. The subset was: CD45RA+ positively selected. The receptors derive from a young man in good health. Some clones in this sample may be carry-over from other donors' samples.

Notes on this clone: Within the sample, other DNA sequences also encode this same CDR3. The chain carries TRBV9 and TRBJ2-3, with TRBD2 matching over 9 bases. This CDR3 has 15 residues. Germline lookup yields CDR1 SGDLS and CDR2 YYNGEE. V was pared by 1 base and J by 1 base, with 1 base of the junction left unmatched. For the CDR3, the DNA is TGTGCCAGCAGCGTAAGACTAGCGGGCACAGATACGCAGTATTTT. Translated, it gives CASSVRLAGTDTQYF.

The V call is TRBV27, the J call TRBJ2-7; D perhaps matches TRBD2 (5 bases). Germline CDR1 is MNHEY and CDR2 is SMNVEV (reference sequence). V was clipped by 0 bases and J by 2 bases, with 14 bases between them. The CDR3 contains 16 residues. The CDR3 loop reads CASSLSGAQAPYEQYF. In nucleotides, the CDR3 is TGTGCCAGCAGTTTATCGGGAGCCCAAGCCCCCTACGAGCAGTACTTC.

The V call is TRBV28, the J call TRBJ2-7; D may correspond to TRBD1 or TRBD2 (5 bases each). Trimming took 6 bases from V and 2 from J, leaving 14 bases between them. The germline gives CDR1 MDHEN, CDR2 SYDVKM. The CDR3 sequence is 14 residues long. The CDR3 loop reads CASRGHGATYEQYF. The CDR3 region has the DNA TGTGCCAGCAGGGGGCACGGGGCTACCTACGAGCAGTACTTC.

The rearrangement uses TRBV5-1 and TRBJ1-1, with D perhaps TRBD1 (5 bases). Trimming took off 3 bases at V and 1 base at J, with 19 bases between the two ends. The CDR3 runs to 17 residues. Germline V lookup: CDR1 SGHRS, CDR2 YFSETQ. The CDR3 sequence: CASSSSGPGRGNTEAFF. CDR3 bases: TGCGCCAGCAGCTCATCCGGGCCGGGGCGGGGGAACACTGAAGCTTTCTTT.

The chain uses TRBV28 and TRBJ2-5; TRBD1 is a possible D gene (5 bases). With 6 bases removed from V and 5 bases from J, the gap between germline ends came to 13 bases. Germline loops: CDR1 MDHEN, CDR2 SYDVKM. The CDR3 is 13 amino acids. The CDR3 DNA reads TGTGCCAGCAGACGCGGACCAGGGGAGACCCAGTACTTC. Protein sequence: CASRRGPGETQYF. The variable domain in full, completed from reference TRBV28 and TRBJ2-5, reads DVKVTQSSRYLVKRTGEKVFLECVQDMDHENMFWYRQDPGLGLRLIYFSYDVKMKEKGDIPEGYSVSREKKERFSLILESASTNQTSMYLCASRRGPGETQYFGPGTRLLVL.

The gene calls are TRBV5-1 and TRBJ2-3; 9 bases are shared with TRBD2. Germline assignment: CDR1 SGHRS and CDR2 YFSETQ. V lost 4 bases and J lost 5; bases outside the gene matches: 14. The CDR3 is 17 amino acids. CDR3 nucleotides: TGCGCCAGCAGCCGGGGGACTAGCTCTATCCCAGGAGATACGCAGTATTTT. It translates to CASSRGTSSIPGDTQYF.

V is TRBV28 and J is TRBJ1-3; D remains unclear. This CDR3 is 13 amino acids long. Trimming took off 7 bases at V and 0 bases at J, with 7 bases between the two ends. Germline values: CDR1 MDHEN, CDR2 SYDVKM. The chain's CDR3 is CASTLRSGNTIYF. The CDR3 nucleotides are TGTGCCAGCACCTTGCGCTCTGGAAACACCATATATTTT.

The chain carries TRBV11-1 and TRBJ2-7, with 7 bases that match TRBD1. CDR3 length: 14 residues. The J segment lost 2 bases and the V segment lost 5 bases, leaving 6 bases of the junction unmatched. Germline-derived CDR1 and CDR2 are SGHAT and FQDESV (reference sequence). CDR3 residues: CASSNRDSAYEQYF. CDR3 sequence (DNA): TGTGCCAGCAGCAATCGGGACAGCGCCTACGAGCAGTACTTC.

The rearrangement links TRBV15 to TRBJ2-7; the D is unclear. The V and J ends lost 0 bases and 3 bases respectively, with 21 bases between them. Germline V lookup: CDR1 LNHNV, CDR2 YYDKDF (reference sequence). This CDR3 spans 18 amino acids. CDR3 sequence: CATSRDSPSARHYYEQYF. CDR3 bases: TGTGCCACCAGCAGAGATTCCCCCAGCGCTCGGCACTACTACGAGCAGTACTTC. The variable domain in full, completed from reference TRBV15 and TRBJ2-7, reads DAMVIQNPRYQVTQFGKPVTLSCSQTLNHNVMYWYQQKSSQAPKLLFHYYDKDFNNEADTPDNFQSRRPNTSFCFLDIRSPGLGDTAMYLCATSRDSPSARHYYEQYFGPGTRLTVT.

This sequence joins TRBV18 and TRBJ1-1; D perhaps matches TRBD1 (5 bases). Between the trimmed V and J ends, which lost 2 bases and 6 bases, there was a span of 10 bases. The CDR3 contains 13 residues. Per the germline V gene, CDR1 is KGHSH and CDR2 is LQKENI. The CDR3 nucleotides are TGTGCCAGCTCACCATACCCGGGGGCTGAAGCTTTCTTT. Its translation: CASSPYPGAEAFF.

The chain has TRBV19 and TRBJ2-3, with D maybe TRBD2 (6 bases). CDR1 is LNHDA and CDR2 is SQIVND in the germline V gene (reference sequence). The CDR3 runs 16 residues. Trimming stripped 7 bases from V and 0 bases from J, with 17 bases between. In DNA, the CDR3 is TGTGCCAGTATCTCCCGCGGGGCAGTGAGCACAGATACGCAGTATTTT. This codes for CASISRGAVSTDTQYF.

This clone was detected only a few times. This chain links TRBV18 with TRBJ2-5, with D unresolved. V lost 5 bases and J lost 1, with 11 bases in between. CDR1 and CDR2 from the germline V gene are KGHSH and LQKENI. The CDR3 extends over 14 amino acids. The CDR3 DNA reads TGTGCCAGCTCAGGGCCGGCGACCCAAGAGACCCAGTACTTC. It codes for CASSGPATQETQYF.

This sequence joins TRBV9 and TRBJ2-7; 13 bases map to TRBD2. Germline CDR1 SGDLS, CDR2 YYNGEE. The CDR3 has 15 amino acids. Trimming cost V 0 bases and J 6 bases; bases outside gene matches: 3. The CDR3 protein is CASSVEGTSGIEQYF. The CDR3 nucleotides read TGTGCCAGCAGCGTAGAAGGGACTAGCGGGATCGAGCAGTACTTC.

The chain employs TRBV30 and TRBJ2-7; no firm D call. Germline assignment: CDR1 GTSNPN and CDR2 SVGIG (reference sequence). V was shortened by 0 bases and J by 5 bases, with 14 bases between the two germline ends. The CDR3 runs to 14 residues. The CDR3 region has the DNA TGTGCCTGGAGTGTAATTTTCTCCTCGGACGAGCAGTACTTC. Amino acids: CAWSVIFSSDEQYF.

The chain is built from TRBV15 and TRBJ2-5; D remains unclear. V shed 0 bases and J shed 5 bases, with 10 bases lying between them. The CDR3 has 14 residues. Germline CDR1 and CDR2: LNHNV and YYDKDF (reference sequence). CDR3: CATSRDEPWETQYF. The CDR3 nucleotides read TGTGCCACCAGCAGAGATGAGCCCTGGGAGACCCAGTACTTC.

The rearrangement links TRBV7-9 to TRBJ1-5; D is uncertain. Trimming took off 1 base at V and 7 bases at J, with 8 bases between the two ends. Per the germline V gene, CDR1 is SEHNR and CDR2 is FQNEAQ (reference sequence). This CDR3 region has 13 residues. The CDR3 spells CASSLEEEQPQHF. CDR3 DNA sequence: TGTGCCAGCAGCTTAGAGGAGGAGCAGCCCCAGCATTTT.

CDR3 residues: CASSRLRGYQLNEQFF. The CDR3 nucleotides read TGTGCCAGCAGCCGACTACGGGGTTATCAGCTCAATGAGCAGTTCTTC. The rearrangement joins TRBV28 to TRBJ2-1, with D tentatively TRBD2 (5 bases). Trimming stripped 6 bases from V and 6 bases from J, with 21 bases between. Germline V gene data show CDR1 as MDHEN and CDR2 as SYDVKM. The CDR3 length is 16 residues.